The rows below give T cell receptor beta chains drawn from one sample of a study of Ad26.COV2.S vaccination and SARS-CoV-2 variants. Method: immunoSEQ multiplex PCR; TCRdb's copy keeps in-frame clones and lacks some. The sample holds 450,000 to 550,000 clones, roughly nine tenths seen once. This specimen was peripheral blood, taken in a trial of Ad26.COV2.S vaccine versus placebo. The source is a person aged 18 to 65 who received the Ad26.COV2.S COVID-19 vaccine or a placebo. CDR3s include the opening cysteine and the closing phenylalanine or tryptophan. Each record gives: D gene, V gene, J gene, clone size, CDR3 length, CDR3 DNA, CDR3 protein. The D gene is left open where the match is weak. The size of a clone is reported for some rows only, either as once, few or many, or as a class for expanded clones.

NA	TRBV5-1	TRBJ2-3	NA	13	TGCGCCAGCACCTATTCCCTACCAGATACGCAGTATTTT	CASTYSLPDTQYF
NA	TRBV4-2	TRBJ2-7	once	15	TGTGCCAGCAGCCAAGCGGCAGCCAGCTCCTACGAGCAGTACTTC	CASSQAAASSYEQYF
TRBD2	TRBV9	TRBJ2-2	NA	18	TGTGCCAGCAGCGTAGTCCCTAGCGGGGGTGACAACACCGGGGAGCTGTTTTTT	CASSVVPSGGDNTGELFF
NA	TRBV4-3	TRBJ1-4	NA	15	TGCGCCAGCAGCCGCCGAACGTTGGGAAATGAAAAACTGTTTTTT	CASSRRTLGNEKLFF
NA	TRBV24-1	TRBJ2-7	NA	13	TGTGCCACCAGTGATGGTTTCTCCTACGAGCAGTACTTC	CATSDGFSYEQYF
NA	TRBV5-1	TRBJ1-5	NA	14	TGCGCCAGCAGCTCAGGGCAGAACAATCAGCCCCAGCATTTT	CASSSGQNNQPQHF
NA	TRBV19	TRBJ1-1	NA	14	TGTGCCAGTAGTACAGCCAGGGGAGGAACTGAAGCTTTCTTT	CASSTARGGTEAFF
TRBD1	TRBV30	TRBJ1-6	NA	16	TGTGCCTGGAGGGCCAACACGGGACAGGGATATTCACCCCTCCACTTT	CAWRANTGQGYSPLHF
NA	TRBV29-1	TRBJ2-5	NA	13	TGCAGCGTCCGCTCGGCCGCCGGGGAGACCCAGTACTTC	CSVRSAAGETQYF
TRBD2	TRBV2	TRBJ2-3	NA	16	TGTGCCAGCAGTGAAGAGTTAGCGGGAACCACAGATACGCAGTATTTT	CASSEELAGTTDTQYF
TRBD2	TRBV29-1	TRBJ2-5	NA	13	TGCAGCGGCTCGGGACTAGCGGTTAAGACCCAGTACTTC	CSGSGLAVKTQYF
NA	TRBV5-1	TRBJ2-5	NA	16	TGCGCCAGCAGCCAACTCCACCGACAGTCCCAAGAGACCCAGTACTTC	CASSQLHRQSQETQYF
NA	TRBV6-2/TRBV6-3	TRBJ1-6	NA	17	TGTGCCAGCAGTCCCCCACAGGGCCAGAGACGACGGCGGCCCCTCCACTTT	CASSPPQGQRRRRPLHF
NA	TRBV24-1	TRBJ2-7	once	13	TGTGCCACCAGTGACCCGGCTACCTACGAGCAGTACTTC	CATSDPATYEQYF
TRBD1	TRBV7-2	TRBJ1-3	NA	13	TGTGCCAGCAGCACCGACAGGGGGAACACCATATATTTT	CASSTDRGNTIYF
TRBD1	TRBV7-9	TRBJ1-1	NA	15	TGTGCCAGCAGCGCCCCGGACAGGGCCGACACTGAAGCTTTCTTT	CASSAPDRADTEAFF
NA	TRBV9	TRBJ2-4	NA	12	TGTGCCAGCAGCTCCCCCGGAAACATTCAGTACTTC	CASSSPGNIQYF
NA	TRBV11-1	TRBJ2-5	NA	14	TGTGCCAGCAGCTTAGACAGCGCGGCGATGGCCCAGTACTTC	CASSLDSAAMAQYF
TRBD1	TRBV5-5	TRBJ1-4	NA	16	TGTGCCAGCAGCCCGGGGGCGGGACAGGGCTTAAAAAAACTGTTTTTT	CASSPGAGQGLKKLFF
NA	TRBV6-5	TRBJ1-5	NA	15	TGTGCCAGCAGTTACTCCAGTGATAGCAATCAGCCCCAGCATTTT	CASSYSSDSNQPQHF
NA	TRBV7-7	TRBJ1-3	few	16	TGTGCTAGCAGCCCGATCGACAGGAGCTCTGGAAACACCATATATTTT	CASSPIDRSSGNTIYF
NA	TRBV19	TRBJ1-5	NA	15	TGTGCCAGCCGCCCCCGAGCTGTTAGCAATCAGCCCCAGCATTTT	CASRPRAVSNQPQHF
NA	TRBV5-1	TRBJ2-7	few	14	TGCGCCAGCAGCTTCCGGATAAGCTCCTACGAGCAGTACTTC	CASSFRISSYEQYF
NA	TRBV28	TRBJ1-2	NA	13	TGTGCCAGCAGGCGCGGACCGAGCTATGGCTACACCTTC	CASRRGPSYGYTF
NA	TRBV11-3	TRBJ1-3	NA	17	TGTGCCAGCAGCTCCCACGGGACATACACTTCTGGAAACACCATATATTTT	CASSSHGTYTSGNTIYF
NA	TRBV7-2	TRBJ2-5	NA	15	TGTGCCAGCAGAAAGTATCAGGGAAACGAAGAGACCCAGTACTTC	CASRKYQGNEETQYF
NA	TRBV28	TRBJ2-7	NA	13	TGTGCCAGCAGTTTAGGGGACACGGGGGAGCAGTACTTC	CASSLGDTGEQYF
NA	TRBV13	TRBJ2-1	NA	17	TGTGCCAGCAGCTTAGACGGATTTGGCGGGTCGGTTAATGAGCAGTTCTTC	CASSLDGFGGSVNEQFF
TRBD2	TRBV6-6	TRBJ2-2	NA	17	TGTGCCAGCAGTCCTCGAGCGGGGGATATGAACACCGGGGAGCTGTTTTTT	CASSPRAGDMNTGELFF
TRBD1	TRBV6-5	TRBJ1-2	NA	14	TGTGCCAGCAGCAGGACAGGTCTTTTCTATGGCTACACCTTC	CASSRTGLFYGYTF
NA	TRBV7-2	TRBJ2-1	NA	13	TGTGCCAGCAGCTTAGTGAGGGAACATGAGCAGTTCTTC	CASSLVREHEQFF
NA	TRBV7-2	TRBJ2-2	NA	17	TGTGCCAGCAGCCCCCGTGCTAGCGCCGTAGACACCGGGGAGCTGTTTTTT	CASSPRASAVDTGELFF
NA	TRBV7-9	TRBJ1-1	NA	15	TGTGCCAGCAGCTTAGCCGGAGAAAAGAACACTGAAGCTTTCTTT	CASSLAGEKNTEAFF
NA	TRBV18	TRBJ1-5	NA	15	TGTGCCAGCTCACGGGACAACTTAAGCAATCAGCCCCAGCATTTT	CASSRDNLSNQPQHF
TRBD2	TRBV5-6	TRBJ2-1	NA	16	TGTGCCAGCGCCCCCAGGGCGGGAGTGTACTACAATGAGCAGTTCTTC	CASAPRAGVYYNEQFF
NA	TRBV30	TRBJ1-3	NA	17	TGTGCCTGGGAATTTATGGGACCAAACGAAGGTGGAAACACCATATATTTT	CAWEFMGPNEGGNTIYF
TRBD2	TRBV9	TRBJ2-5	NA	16	TGTGCCAGCAGCGTTAACGCGGGGGGGCCATGGGAGACCCAGTACTTC	CASSVNAGGPWETQYF
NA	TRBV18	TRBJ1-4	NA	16	TGTGCCAGCTCACCAAACAGCCCTCAGGCTAATGAAAAACTGTTTTTT	CASSPNSPQANEKLFF
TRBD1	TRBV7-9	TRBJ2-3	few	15	TGTGCCAGCAGCTTAGCCCAGGGGGCATCAGATACGCAGTATTTT	CASSLAQGASDTQYF
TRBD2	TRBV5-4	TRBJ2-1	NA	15	TGTGCCAGCAGCTCGGGACTACAGAACTACAATGAGCAGTTCTTC	CASSSGLQNYNEQFF
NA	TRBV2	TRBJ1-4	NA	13	TGTGCCAGCAGTCCGGCAGGAGGTGAAAAACTGTTTTTT	CASSPAGGEKLFF
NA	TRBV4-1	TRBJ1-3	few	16	TGCGCCAGCAGCCAAGAGCAACTGCTCTCTGGAAACACCATATATTTT	CASSQEQLLSGNTIYF
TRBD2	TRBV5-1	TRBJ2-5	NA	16	TGCGCCAGCAGCTTGGCCGCGTCTAGCGGGGAAGAGACCCAGTACTTC	CASSLAASSGEETQYF
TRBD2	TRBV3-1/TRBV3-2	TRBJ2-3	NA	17	TGTGCCAGCAGCCGTCTTCTAGCGGGGGGCAGCACAGATACGCAGTATTTT	CASSRLLAGGSTDTQYF
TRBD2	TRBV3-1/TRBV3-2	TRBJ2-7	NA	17	TGTGCCAGCAGCTTCCGCGGGACTAGCGGGAGCTCCTACGAGCAGTACTTC	CASSFRGTSGSSYEQYF
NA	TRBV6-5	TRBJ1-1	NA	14	TGTGCCAGTAACTCAGGGGCGATGAACACTGAAGCTTTCTTT	CASNSGAMNTEAFF
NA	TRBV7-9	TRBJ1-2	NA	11	TGTGCCAGCAGCTTCCCCTACTTCTACACCTTC	CASSFPYFYTF
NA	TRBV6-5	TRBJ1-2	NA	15	TGTGCCAGCAGTTACGGGGCCCCACGGGGCTATGGCTACACCTTC	CASSYGAPRGYGYTF
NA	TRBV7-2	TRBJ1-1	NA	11	TGTGCCAGCAGCAACAGGTACGAAGCTTTCTTT	CASSNRYEAFF
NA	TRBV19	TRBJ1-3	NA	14	TGTGCCAGTACGATGGGATACTCTGGAAACACCATATATTTT	CASTMGYSGNTIYF